The 32 T cell receptor beta chains presented below share a single source sample, sequenced in a study of vaccination effects on CD4 cells after COVID-19. Antigen-specific CD4+ T cell clonotypes were called by their expansion after viral peptide-pool culture in ViraFEST. It was after more than 8 days of culture that CD4+ T cells were isolated. Recipients of the vaccine had no prior SARS-CoV-2 infection and negative nucleocapsid antibodies. Profiled with immunoSEQ multiplex PCR; TCRdb holds only in-frame clones, not every one. The sample holds about 43,000 clones, about 80% seen once. Their target antigens are unknown. The source was CD4+ T cells from PBMCs cultured with SARS-CoV-2 spike peptides, collected before COVID-19 vaccination. Receptors were obtained from a human donor who received a COVID-19 vaccine.

CDR3 sequence (DNA): TGTGCCAGCAGTAGGGAGGGTAGCAATCAGCCCCAGCATTTT. The encoded protein is CASSREGSNQPQHF. The chain joins TRBV6-5 to TRBJ1-5, with D hard to call. CDR1 is MNHEY and CDR2 is SVGAGI in the germline V gene. This CDR3 is built from 14 residues. The V gene lost 5 bases and the J gene lost 0 bases, with 8 bases spanning the gap.

This chain uses TRBV3-1 (or the pseudogene TRBV3-2) with TRBJ1-4; no clear D gene. V was trimmed by 3 bases and J by 0 bases, leaving 8 bases between them. From germline, CDR1 is LGHDT and CDR2 YNNKEL (reference sequence). This CDR3 region has 15 residues. The CDR3 region has the DNA TGTGCCAGCAGCCACGCTACTGCAACTAATGAAAAACTGTTTTTT. Protein: CASSHATATNEKLFF.

The V call is TRBV5-3, the J call TRBJ2-7; D is unresolved. TRBV5-3 is filed as an ORF, its function uncertain. Trimming stripped 3 bases from V and 0 bases from J, with 10 bases between. CDR3 length: 14 residues. CDR3 loop: CARSSSNFSYEQYV. CDR3 DNA sequence: TGTGCCAGAAGCTCCTCCAACTTCTCCTACGAGCAGTACGTC.

This rearrangement joins TRBV5-1 to TRBJ2-1; D assignment may be TRBD1 or TRBD2 (8 bases each). The CDR3 loop spans 18 amino acids. Germline lookup yields CDR1 SGHRS and CDR2 YFSETQ. Trimming pared 3 bases from V and 0 bases from J, leaving 19 bases between. The CDR3 here is CASSSQGARGASYNEQFF. The CDR3, as DNA: TGCGCCAGCAGCTCCCAGGGGGCGCGGGGGGCCTCCTACAATGAGCAGTTCTTC.

DNA for the CDR3: TGCAGCGTTGAAGGCTACGACAGAGGGGAAAAACTGTTTTTT. This gives the protein CSVEGYDRGEKLFF. This chain uses TRBV29-1 with TRBJ1-4; possibly TRBD1 for D (5 bases). V was clipped by 1 base and J by 8 bases, with 14 bases between them. CDR3 length equals 14 residues. Per the germline V gene, CDR1 is SQVTM and CDR2 is ANQGSEA.

This rearrangement joins TRBV5-1 to TRBJ1-2, with TRBD1 matching 10 bases. V dropped 5 bases and J dropped 6; count of bases not matched to a gene: 4. The CDR3 extends over 13 amino acids. CDR1 and CDR2 (germline): SGHRS, YFSETQ. The CDR3, as DNA: TGCGCCAGCAGGAGACAGGGGGCTGATGGCTACACCTTC. It yields the protein CASRRQGADGYTF. Complete variable domain (other parts from reference TRBV5-1 and TRBJ1-2): KAGVTQTPRYLIKTRGQQVTLSCSPISGHRSVSWYQQTPGQGLQFLFEYFSETQRNKGNFPGRFSGRQFSNSRSEMNVSTLELGDSALYLCASRRQGADGYTFGSGTRLTVV.

This clone was detected only once. The rearrangement joins TRBV9 to TRBJ2-1, with D unresolved. Germline V gives CDR1 SGDLS, CDR2 YYNGEE. Trimming took 2 bases from V and 6 from J, leaving 15 bases between them. The CDR3 runs 15 residues. Here the CDR3 DNA reads TGTGCCAGCAGCGTCTCCCTAACTGCGGCCAATGAGCAGTTCTTC. It codes for CASSVSLTAANEQFF.

Of note for this clone: The same CDR3 can be traced to other DNA sequences in this sample. The chain couples TRBV29-1 to TRBJ1-6; no clear D. CDR1 SQVTM and CDR2 ANQGSEA come from the germline V gene. The V end was cut by 7 bases, the J end by 1 base, with 8 bases between. The CDR3 is 13 residues long. As DNA, the CDR3 is TGCAGCGCACGGGGTTCCTATAATTCACCCCTCCACTTT. This gives the protein CSARGSYNSPLHF.

The V and J genes are TRBV6-5 and TRBJ2-5; D unclear. The length of the CDR3 is 14 residues. V lost 9 bases to trimming and J lost 4 bases, with 18 bases between them. Germline values: CDR1 MNHEY, CDR2 SVGAGI. CDR3 nucleotide sequence: TGTGCCAGTAGGGTGACATCGGTAGGAGAGACCCAGTACTTC. Its translation is CASRVTSVGETQYF.

The V gene is TRBV7-2, the J gene TRBJ2-7; TRBD1 agrees at 7 bases. Germline V gives CDR1 SGHTA, CDR2 FQGNSA. The CDR3 totals 13 residues. After removal of 5 bases from V and 4 bases from J, the junction contained 5 bases not matched to a gene. The CDR3 reads CASSRQGDYEQYV. The CDR3 DNA reads TGTGCCAGCAGCCGACAGGGCGATTACGAGCAGTACGTC.

This clone was seen a few times. The chain joins TRBV19 to TRBJ1-5, with 7 bases matching TRBD1. Germline CDR1 is LNHDA and CDR2 is SQIVND (reference sequence). The trim removed 6 bases at V and 2 bases at J, leaving 10 bases unmatched. The CDR3 has 16 residues. The CDR3 here is CASRRQNDRGNQPQHF. The CDR3 DNA is TGTGCCAGTAGGCGTCAGAACGACAGGGGCAATCAGCCCCAGCATTTT.

The V gene is TRBV12-3 or TRBV12-4, the J gene TRBJ1-4; maybe TRBD1 (5 bases). The CDR3 covers 13 residues. The V and J ends lost 5 bases and 6 bases respectively, with 10 bases between them. The CDR3 DNA reads as TGTGCCAGCAGTCCACAGGAATATGAAAAACTGTTTTTT. Encoded protein: CASSPQEYEKLFF.

The chain combines TRBV5-1 with TRBJ2-3; D possibly corresponds to TRBD1 (5 bases). Germline V gene lookup returns CDR1 SGHRS and CDR2 YFSETQ. V was clipped by 4 bases and J by 1 base, with 10 bases between them. This CDR3 spans 14 amino acids. The CDR3 region has the DNA TGCGCCAGCAGCCCCAGGGTCGGCACAGATACGCAGTATTTT. It yields the protein CASSPRVGTDTQYF.

CDR3: CASRIRPDSNQPQHF. CDR3 coding DNA: TGTGCCAGTAGAATTAGGCCGGATAGCAATCAGCCCCAGCATTTT. The chain couples TRBV19 to TRBJ1-5; D gene uncertain. The CDR3 sequence is 15 residues long. Per germline, CDR1 LNHDA and CDR2 SQIVND (reference sequence). Trimming removed 6 bases from V and 0 bases from J, with 12 bases in between.

The chain joins TRBV10-2 to TRBJ2-5, with D possibly TRBD1 on 5 matching bases. The CDR3 is 13 amino acids. V was pared by 3 bases and J by 4 bases, with 9 bases between. Per germline, CDR1 WSHSY and CDR2 SAAADI. DNA for the CDR3: TGCGCCAGCAGTGATTTAGGGGCAGAGACCCAGTACTTC. Encoded protein: CASSDLGAETQYF.

The chain recombines TRBV5-1 with TRBJ2-5, with 10 nucleotides matching TRBD2. The V and J ends lost 4 bases and 2 bases, in that order; junction bases with no gene match: 2. CDR3 size: 14 residues. From germline, CDR1 is SGHRS and CDR2 YFSETQ. CDR3 loop: CASSVSGGQETQYF. The CDR3 bases are TGCGCCAGCAGCGTTAGCGGGGGGCAAGAGACCCAGTACTTC.

The CDR3 DNA reads as TGTGCCAGCAGCTCGGACTCTGGCAATGAGCAGTTCTTC. Encoded protein: CASSSDSGNEQFF. The chain joins TRBV7-3 to TRBJ2-1; perhaps TRBD2 as D (5 bases). V lost 4 bases to trimming and J lost 6 bases, with 10 bases between them. The CDR3 runs 13 residues. The germline V gene has CDR1 SGHTA and CDR2 FQGTGA.

The rearrangement joins TRBV5-5 to TRBJ2-3, with 7 nucleotides matching TRBD1. This CDR3 is 15 amino acids long. The ends lost 4 bases at V and 0 bases at J; junction bases unmatched: 5. Germline V gene lookup returns CDR1 SGHKS and CDR2 YYEKEE (reference sequence). In DNA form, the CDR3 reads TGTGCCAGCAGCCCGGGGACAGATAGCACAGATACGCAGTATTTT. This gives the protein CASSPGTDSTDTQYF.

This rearrangement joins TRBV10-1 to TRBJ2-2; 8 bases map to TRBD2. There are 17 residues in the CDR3. The germline V gene has CDR1 WNHNN and CDR2 SYGVQD (reference sequence). The V segment lost 4 bases and the J segment 0 bases; nucleotides outside the gene matches: 7. The CDR3 DNA reads TGCGCCAGCAGTGCCCTTAGCGGGGCCGCGAACACCGGGGAGCTGTTTTTT. It translates to CASSALSGAANTGELFF.

The gene calls are TRBV7-3 and TRBJ2-7, with 9 bases that match TRBD2. J gave up 3 bases and V 2 bases, and 11 bases lay outside the gene matches. CDR1 is SGHTA, CDR2 FQGTGA, per germline. The CDR3 extends over 17 amino acids. The DNA of the CDR3 is TGTGCCAGCAGCTTATATAAGCGGGGGGCTACGATCTACGAGCAGTACGTC. Protein sequence: CASSLYKRGATIYEQYV.

This chain joins TRBV6-5 and TRBJ1-1; TRBD1 is a possible D gene (5 bases). The CDR3 spans 14 residues. Trimming took off 8 bases at V and 4 bases at J, with 17 bases between the two ends. Germline CDR1 MNHEY, CDR2 SVGAGI. In DNA form, the CDR3 reads TGTGCCAGCGAACCTCAGGGTTTGGGCACTGAAGCTTTCTTT. As protein: CASEPQGLGTEAFF.

The chain carries TRBV24-1 and TRBJ1-2; possible D gene TRBD1, 6 bases. CDR1 and CDR2 from the germline V gene are KGHDR and SFDVKD. The CDR3 runs 16 residues. V was pared by 4 bases and J by 1 base, with 15 bases between. The CDR3 DNA reads as TGTGCCACCAGTGAACTTCCCCTGACAGGTAACTATGGCTACACCTTC. Amino acids: CATSELPLTGNYGYTF.

The rearrangement joins TRBV7-2 to TRBJ1-6; TRBD1 aligns across 8 bases. Germline-derived CDR1 and CDR2 are SGHTA and FQGNSA. V dropped 1 base and J dropped 4; count of bases not matched to a gene: 0. The CDR3 loop spans 15 amino acids. DNA for the CDR3: TGTGCCAGCAGCTTAGGACAGGGGTATAATTCACCCCTCCACTTT. Its translation: CASSLGQGYNSPLHF.

This clone came up a few times. Here the CDR3 DNA reads TGTGCCAGCACTCCCACAGGGAATCAGCCCCAGCATTTT. Translating gives CASTPTGNQPQHF. The chain recombines TRBV2 with TRBJ1-5; tentatively, D is TRBD1 (6 bases). The V gene's germline CDR1 is SNHLY and CDR2 FYNNEI. This CDR3 has 13 amino acids. V was clipped by 7 bases and J by 4 bases, with 11 bases between them.

The chain employs TRBV19 and TRBJ1-1; TRBD1 agrees at 8 bases. The length of the CDR3 is 15 residues. V lost 5 bases, J lost 4 bases, and 9 bases stayed unmatched. Per the germline V gene, CDR1 is LNHDA and CDR2 is SQIVND (reference sequence). The CDR3, as DNA: TGTGCCAGTAGTTTTACTCTTACAGGGGGCACTGAAGCTTTCTTT. Translated, it gives CASSFTLTGGTEAFF. The whole variable domain, remainder taken from reference TRBV19 and TRBJ1-1, is DGGITQSPKYLFRKEGQNVTLSCEQNLNHDAMYWYRQDPGQGLRLIYYSQIVNDFQKGDIAEGYSVSREKKESFPLTVTSAQKNPTAFYLCASSFTLTGGTEAFFGQGTRLTVV.

This clone occurred once. The J gene is TRBJ1-1, the V gene TRBV18, with D maybe TRBD1 (5 bases). The germline V gene has CDR1 KGHSH and CDR2 LQKENI. The CDR3 length is 15 residues. The V end lost 0 bases, the J end lost 1 base, and 9 bases lay between the germline ends. CDR3 bases: TGTGCCAGCTCACCACCCAAAGGACAGAACACTGAAGCTTTCTTT. Protein sequence: CASSPPKGQNTEAFF. The full variable domain, with the rest looked up from reference TRBV18 and TRBJ1-1, is NAGVMQNPRHLVRRRGQEARLRCSPMKGHSHVYWYRQLPEEGLKFMVYLQKENIIDESGMPKERFSAEFPKEGPSILRIQQVVRGDSAAYFCASSPPKGQNTEAFFGQGTRLTVV.

The V call is TRBV7-3, the J call TRBJ2-6; D might be TRBD1 (5 bases). The CDR3 loop spans 15 amino acids. The ends were cut back, 1 base at V and 3 bases at J, with 7 bases in the middle. Germline V gene sequence: CDR1 SGHTA, CDR2 FQGTGA. CDR3 DNA: TGTGCCAGCAGCTTAAAGGGGCATGGGGCCAACGTCCTGACTTTC. Protein product: CASSLKGHGANVLTF.

The V and J genes are TRBV9 and TRBJ2-7, with a tentative D call TRBD2 (5 bases). Trimming took 10 bases from V and 0 from J, leaving 26 bases between them. The CDR3 is 17 residues long. CDR1 is SGDLS, CDR2 YYNGEE, per germline. This CDR3 reads CAQPQEARRWSSYEQYV. The CDR3 nucleotides are TGTGCCCAACCGCAGGAGGCCAGGCGATGGAGCTCCTACGAGCAGTACGTC.

This sequence joins TRBV2 and TRBJ2-7; D is ambiguous. The V end lost 3 bases, the J end lost 8 bases, and 20 bases lay between the germline ends. The germline gives CDR1 SNHLY, CDR2 FYNNEI. This CDR3 comprises 15 residues. CDR3 bases: TGTGCCAGCAGTGACAAATCTACCGGACGAAAAAAGCAGTACGTC. It encodes CASSDKSTGRKKQYV.

This rearrangement joins TRBV5-1 to TRBJ2-5; D is undetermined. Germline loops: CDR1 SGHRS, CDR2 YFSETQ. V gave up 1 base and J gave up 5 bases, with 6 bases separating them. The CDR3 spans 12 residues. CDR3 coding DNA: TGCGCCAGCAGCTTGAATCAGGAGACCCAGTACTTC. Translated, it gives CASSLNQETQYF.

This chain links TRBV7-9 with TRBJ2-5; unclear D gene. Germline V gene sequence: CDR1 SEHNR, CDR2 FQNEAQ (reference sequence). This CDR3 has 13 amino acids. The V gene lost 4 bases and the J gene lost 4 bases, with 10 bases spanning the gap. CDR3 residues: CASSSSRSETQYF. The CDR3 DNA sequence: TGTGCCAGCAGCTCCTCTAGGTCAGAGACCCAGTACTTC.

The chain combines TRBV29-1 with TRBJ1-1; TRBD1 agrees at 8 bases. Germline trimming cut 6 bases from V and 7 bases from J; bases unmatched to any gene: 16. This CDR3 has 15 amino acids. Germline CDR1 is SQVTM and CDR2 is ANQGSEA. The CDR3 DNA is TGCAGCGTGCGACAGGGGACTATAGTAGGTGGTGAAGCTTTCTTT. This gives the protein CSVRQGTIVGGEAFF. The full variable domain, with the rest looked up from reference TRBV29-1 and TRBJ1-1, is SAVISQKPSRDICQRGTSLTIQCQVDSQVTMMFWYRQQPGQSLTLIATANQGSEATYESGFVIDKFPISRPNLTFSTLTVSNMSPEDSSIYLCSVRQGTIVGGEAFFGQGTRLTVV.